This T cell receptor (beta chain) is from a study of blood T cell repertoires in COVID-19. Study-wide background: Both acute and convalescent COVID-19 samples were obtained from the United States, Italy and Spain. Sources were T cells, B-cell-depleted T cells, or PBMCs; the material itself was cDNA or gDNA.

In the original analysis: From reference gene primer amplification, estimates of nucleated cell counts were derived. TCRdb's copy holds only in-frame clones and misses some; the assay was immunoSEQ multiplex PCR. V, J and clone size are taken as reported in that table, and D and trimming were inferred from the DNA itself. The sample lists about 50,000 clones, about 88% occurring once. With 4 bases clipped from V and 6 bases from J, the junction kept 11 bases outside the gene matches. The CDR3 contains 15 residues. CDR1 and CDR2 from the germline V gene are MGHDK and SYGVNS. Sample: peripheral blood. The chain employs TRBV25-1 and TRBJ1-2; 7 bases agree with TRBD1. This clonotype was obtained from a human donor in a cohort sampled during active COVID-19. The CDR3 DNA reads TGTGCCAGCAGTGTAAGGGGACAGCCCCTGGATGGCTACACCTTC. Its translation: CASSVRGQPLDGYTF.